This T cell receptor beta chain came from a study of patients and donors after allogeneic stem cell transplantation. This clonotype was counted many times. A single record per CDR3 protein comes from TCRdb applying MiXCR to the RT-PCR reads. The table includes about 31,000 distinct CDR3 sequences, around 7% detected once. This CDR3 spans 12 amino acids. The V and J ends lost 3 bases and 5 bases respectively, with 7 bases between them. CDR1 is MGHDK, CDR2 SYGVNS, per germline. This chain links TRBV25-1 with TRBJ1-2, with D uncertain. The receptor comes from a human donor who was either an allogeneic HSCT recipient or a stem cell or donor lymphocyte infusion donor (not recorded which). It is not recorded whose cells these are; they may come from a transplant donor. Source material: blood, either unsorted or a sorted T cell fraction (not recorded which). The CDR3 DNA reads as TGTGCCAGCAGTGATAGAGGGTATGGCTACACCTTC. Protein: CASSDRGYGYTF.